The 14 T cell receptor beta chains in this list originate from one sample, sequenced in a study of identifying expanded T cells in peripheral blood. TCRdb keeps only in-frame clones here, not all; method: immunoSEQ multiplex PCR. The sample holds about 91,000 clones, about nine tenths seen once. The sample taken for sequencing was blood. The receptors stem from a person aged 18-70 years in good health.

V and J are TRBV4-3 and TRBJ2-2; 12 bases map to TRBD1. V lost 3 bases to trimming and J lost 0 bases; unmatched junction nucleotides: 8. This CDR3 contains 19 residues. In germline, CDR1 is LGHNA, CDR2 YSLEER. CDR3 loop: CASSQAGTGGPTNTGELFF. The CDR3 DNA is TGCGCCAGCAGCCAGGCCGGGACAGGGGGCCCCACGAACACCGGGGAGCTGTTTTTT.

This clone has just one count. V usage is TRBV30 and J usage is TRBJ2-7; D gene ambiguous. Trimming took off 0 bases at V and 1 base at J, with 7 bases between the two ends. This CDR3 comprises 13 residues. In germline, CDR1 is GTSNPN, CDR2 SVGIG (reference sequence). This CDR3 is CAWSVSASYEQYF. CDR3 bases: TGTGCCTGGAGTGTGAGCGCTTCCTACGAGCAGTACTTC.

The V call is TRBV7-8, the J call TRBJ2-7; D is possibly TRBD2 (6 bases). In germline, CDR1 is SGHVS, CDR2 FQNEAQ. The CDR3 contains 16 residues. Trimming cost V 5 bases and J 2 bases, with 19 bases left between them. The CDR3 coding sequence is TGTGCCAGCAGCACCGGAGGCGGGACTCAACCCTACGAGCAGTACTTC. Its translation: CASSTGGGTQPYEQYF.

V is TRBV29-1 and J is TRBJ1-3, with 12 bases matching TRBD1. Trimming cost V 6 bases and J 1 base; bases outside gene matches: 1. The CDR3 covers 14 residues. Germline V lookup: CDR1 SQVTM, CDR2 ANQGSEA. The CDR3: CSVGQGASGNTIYF. The CDR3 DNA sequence: TGCAGCGTGGGACAGGGGGCTTCTGGAAACACCATATATTTT.

This clone was counted once. The J gene is TRBJ2-7, the V gene TRBV5-1, with D possibly being TRBD1 (6 bases). The V end lost 4 bases, the J end lost 0 bases, and 11 bases lay between the germline ends. Looked up from germline, CDR1 is SGHRS and CDR2 is YFSETQ. The CDR3 length is 14 residues. In DNA form, the CDR3 reads TGCGCCAGCAGCCCGGGACATTCCTCCTACGAGCAGTACTTC. Protein sequence: CASSPGHSSYEQYF.

V and J are TRBV5-1 and TRBJ1-6; 7 nucleotides agree with TRBD1. The V segment lost 0 bases and the J segment 9 bases; nucleotides outside the gene matches: 9. CDR1 SGHRS and CDR2 YFSETQ come from the germline V gene. This CDR3 contains 16 residues. CDR3 nucleotides: TGCGCCAGCAGCTTGGGGGACAGACTTTTAGGTTCACCCCTCCACTTT. Translating it yields CASSLGDRLLGSPLHF.

The gene calls are TRBV4-1 and TRBJ2-5; possible D gene TRBD2, 5 bases. CDR3 length: 17 residues. The germline V gene has CDR1 MGHRA and CDR2 YSYEKL. Trimming pared 0 bases from V and 1 base from J, leaving 15 bases between. CDR3 nucleotide sequence: TGCGCCAGCAGCCAAGATTATCTAGCCAGAAGCCAAGAGACCCAGTACTTC. Amino acid sequence: CASSQDYLARSQETQYF.

The chain is built from TRBV7-3 and TRBJ2-7; 8 bases match TRBD1. The V gene end was trimmed by 5 bases and the J gene end by 2 bases; junction bases not matched to a gene: 2. From germline, CDR1 is SGHTA and CDR2 FQGTGA. The CDR3 consists of 13 residues. The CDR3 sequence is CASSPTGAYEQYF. The CDR3, as DNA: TGTGCCAGCAGCCCGACAGGGGCCTACGAGCAGTACTTC.

V is TRBV30 and J is TRBJ2-3, with 8 bases lining up with TRBD2. Per the germline V gene, CDR1 is GTSNPN and CDR2 is SVGIG (reference sequence). V shed 2 bases, J shed 0 bases, and the junction held 4 bases outside the gene matches. CDR3 length: 15 residues. The CDR3 coding sequence is TGTGCCTGGAGTAGGGCTAGCGGGAGCACAGATACGCAGTATTTT. This translates into CAWSRASGSTDTQYF.

This clone was counted only a few times. CDR3 sequence reads: CASTGWSNQPQHF. The DNA for the CDR3 is TGTGCCAGTACTGGATGGAGCAATCAGCCCCAGCATTTT. The V call is TRBV19, the J call TRBJ1-5; D remains ambiguous. The CDR3 sequence is 13 residues long. Trimming cost V 7 bases and J 1 base, with 8 bases left between them. Germline V CDR1 and CDR2: LNHDA, SQIVND (reference sequence).

This rearrangement joins TRBV28 to TRBJ2-7; D is unclear. There are 14 residues in the CDR3. Trimming took off 3 bases at V and 5 bases at J, with 14 bases between the two ends. Germline V gene data show CDR1 as MDHEN and CDR2 as SYDVKM. The CDR3, as DNA: TGTGCCAGCAGTTTCCCCCTAGTCCCCCACGAGCAGTACTTC. This codes for CASSFPLVPHEQYF.

The CDR3: CASSLRGLFLADTQYF. The CDR3 region has the DNA TGTGCCAGCAGTTTAAGGGGGCTATTCCTTGCAGATACGCAGTATTTT. The chain uses TRBV27 and TRBJ2-3; 7 bases are shared with TRBD1. This CDR3 contains 16 residues. Germline assignment: CDR1 MNHEY and CDR2 SMNVEV (reference sequence). V shed 2 bases, J shed 4 bases, and the junction held 9 bases outside the gene matches.

This chain connects TRBV11-3 to TRBJ2-1, with 12 bases identical to TRBD2. CDR1 is SGHNT, CDR2 YENEEA, per germline. J gave up 9 bases and V 5 bases, and 11 bases lay outside the gene matches. CDR3 length equals 16 residues. The CDR3 nucleotides are TGTGCCAGCAGCACCGGATCTAGCGGGAGGGCCCCTGAGCAGTTCTTC. Encoded protein: CASSTGSSGRAPEQFF.

This chain joins TRBV16 and TRBJ1-1; D gene uncertain. This CDR3 spans 12 amino acids. V was trimmed by 2 bases and J by 1 base, leaving 2 bases between them. Germline V gene sequence: CDR1 KGHSY, CDR2 FQNENV. CDR3 nucleotide sequence: TGTGCCAGCAGCCAAGGGAACACTGAAGCTTTCTTT. This gives the protein CASSQGNTEAFF.